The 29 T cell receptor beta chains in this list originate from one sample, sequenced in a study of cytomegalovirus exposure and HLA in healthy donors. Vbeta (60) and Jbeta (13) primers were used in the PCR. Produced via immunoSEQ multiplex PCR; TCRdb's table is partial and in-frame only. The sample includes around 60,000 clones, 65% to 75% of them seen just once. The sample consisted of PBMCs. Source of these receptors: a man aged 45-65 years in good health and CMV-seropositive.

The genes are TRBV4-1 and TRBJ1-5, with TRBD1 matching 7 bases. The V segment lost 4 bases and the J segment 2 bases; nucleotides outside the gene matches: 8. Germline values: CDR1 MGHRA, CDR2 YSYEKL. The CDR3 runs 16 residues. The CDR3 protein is CASSPKGQGGNQPQHF. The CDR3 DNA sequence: TGCGCCAGCAGCCCAAAGGGGCAGGGGGGCAATCAGCCCCAGCATTTT.

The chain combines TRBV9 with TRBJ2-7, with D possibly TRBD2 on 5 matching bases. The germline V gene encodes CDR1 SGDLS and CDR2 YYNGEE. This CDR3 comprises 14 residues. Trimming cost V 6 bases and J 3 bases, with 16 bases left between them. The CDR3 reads CASNPSGGDYEQYF. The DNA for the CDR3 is TGTGCCAGCAATCCTAGTGGAGGAGACTACGAGCAGTACTTC.

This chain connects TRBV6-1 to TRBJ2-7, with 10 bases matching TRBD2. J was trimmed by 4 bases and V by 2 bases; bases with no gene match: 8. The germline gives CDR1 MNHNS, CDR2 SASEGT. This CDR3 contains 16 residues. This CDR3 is CASSERGTSASYEQYF. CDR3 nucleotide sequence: TGTGCCAGCAGTGAAAGAGGGACTAGCGCATCTTACGAGCAGTACTTC.

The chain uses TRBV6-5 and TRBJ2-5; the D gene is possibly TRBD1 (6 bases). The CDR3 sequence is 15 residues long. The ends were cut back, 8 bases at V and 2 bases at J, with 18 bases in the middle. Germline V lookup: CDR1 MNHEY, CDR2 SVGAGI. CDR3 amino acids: CASGRPGQAQETQYF. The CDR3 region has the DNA TGTGCCAGCGGCAGACCGGGACAAGCACAAGAGACCCAGTACTTC.

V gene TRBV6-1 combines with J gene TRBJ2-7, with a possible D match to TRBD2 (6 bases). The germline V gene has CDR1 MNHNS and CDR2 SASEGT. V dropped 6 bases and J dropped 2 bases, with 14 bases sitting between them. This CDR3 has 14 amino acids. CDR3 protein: CASRGGTGTYEQYF. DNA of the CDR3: TGTGCCAGCAGGGGGGGAACAGGTACCTACGAGCAGTACTTC.

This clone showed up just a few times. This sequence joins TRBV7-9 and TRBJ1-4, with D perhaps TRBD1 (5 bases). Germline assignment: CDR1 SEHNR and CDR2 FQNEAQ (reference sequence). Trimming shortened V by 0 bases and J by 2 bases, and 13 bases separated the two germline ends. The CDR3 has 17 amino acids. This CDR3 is CASSLAGGISTNEKLFF. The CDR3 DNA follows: TGTGCCAGCAGCTTAGCCGGGGGTATCAGCACTAATGAAAAACTGTTTTTT.

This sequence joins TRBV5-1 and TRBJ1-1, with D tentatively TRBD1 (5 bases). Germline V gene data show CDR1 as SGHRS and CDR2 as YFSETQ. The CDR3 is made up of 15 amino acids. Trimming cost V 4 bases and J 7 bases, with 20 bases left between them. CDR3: CASSATGGLIDEAFF. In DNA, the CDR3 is TGCGCCAGCAGCGCGACGGGGGGTCTGATCGATGAAGCTTTCTTT.

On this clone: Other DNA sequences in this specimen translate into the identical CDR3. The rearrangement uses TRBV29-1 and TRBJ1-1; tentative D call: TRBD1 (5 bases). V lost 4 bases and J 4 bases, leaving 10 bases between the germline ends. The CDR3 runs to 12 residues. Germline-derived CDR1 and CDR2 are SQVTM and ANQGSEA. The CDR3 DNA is TGCAGCGTTGGGGGCGGGGGCACTGAAGCTTTCTTT. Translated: CSVGGGGTEAFF.

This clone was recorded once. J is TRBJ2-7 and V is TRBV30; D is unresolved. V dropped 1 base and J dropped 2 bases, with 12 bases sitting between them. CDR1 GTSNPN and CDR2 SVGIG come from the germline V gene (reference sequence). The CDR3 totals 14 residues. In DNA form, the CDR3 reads TGTGCCTGGAGTGGCCTTTTCGGTGCCTACGAGCAGTACTTC. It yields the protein CAWSGLFGAYEQYF.

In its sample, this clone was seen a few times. As DNA, the CDR3 is TGTGCCAGCAGTTACTGGCAGGGGGTAGCCTACGAGCAGTACTTC. Protein sequence: CASSYWQGVAYEQYF. The J gene is TRBJ2-7, the V gene TRBV6-5, with 7 bases that match TRBD1. CDR1 MNHEY and CDR2 SVGAGI come from the germline V gene. CDR3 length: 15 residues. Germline trimming cut 1 base from V and 2 bases from J; bases unmatched to any gene: 5.

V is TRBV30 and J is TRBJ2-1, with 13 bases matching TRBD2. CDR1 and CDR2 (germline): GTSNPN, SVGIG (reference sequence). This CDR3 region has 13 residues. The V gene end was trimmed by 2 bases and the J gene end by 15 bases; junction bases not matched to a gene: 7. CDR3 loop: CAWSRTSGSLGFF. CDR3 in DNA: TGTGCCTGGAGTAGGACTAGCGGGAGCCTGGGGTTCTTC.

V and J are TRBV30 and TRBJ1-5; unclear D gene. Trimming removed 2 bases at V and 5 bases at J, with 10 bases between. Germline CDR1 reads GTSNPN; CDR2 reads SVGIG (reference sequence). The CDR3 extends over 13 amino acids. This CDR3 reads CAWSPGGDQPQHF. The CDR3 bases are TGTGCCTGGAGTCCGGGAGGCGATCAGCCCCAGCATTTT.

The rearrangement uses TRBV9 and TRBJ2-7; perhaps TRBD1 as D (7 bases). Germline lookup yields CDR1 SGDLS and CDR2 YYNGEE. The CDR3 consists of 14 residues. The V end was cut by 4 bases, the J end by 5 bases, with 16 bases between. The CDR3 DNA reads TGTGCCAGCAGCCCAGCAGGGGGGAGGAACGAGCAGTACTTC. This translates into CASSPAGGRNEQYF.

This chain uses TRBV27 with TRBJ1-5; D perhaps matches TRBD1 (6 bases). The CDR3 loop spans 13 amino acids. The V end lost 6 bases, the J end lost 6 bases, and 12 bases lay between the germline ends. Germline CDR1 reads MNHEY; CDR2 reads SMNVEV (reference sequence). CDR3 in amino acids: CASSRQEGQPQHF. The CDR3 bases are TGTGCCAGCAGCCGACAGGAAGGTCAGCCCCAGCATTTT.

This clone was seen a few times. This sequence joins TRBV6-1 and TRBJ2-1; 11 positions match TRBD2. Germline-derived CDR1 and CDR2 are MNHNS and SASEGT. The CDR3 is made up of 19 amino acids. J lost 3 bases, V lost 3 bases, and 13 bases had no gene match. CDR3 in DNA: TGTGCCAGCAGTGAGACACTACGTACTCTAGCGGGGGGCTACAATGAGCAGTTCTTC. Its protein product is CASSETLRTLAGGYNEQFF.

The DNA for the CDR3 is TGCGCCAGCAGTGTGACTAGCGGGAGTCGTACCTACGAGCAGTACTTC. It encodes CASSVTSGSRTYEQYF. V gene TRBV10-1 combines with J gene TRBJ2-7; 12 nucleotides line up with TRBD2. Germline CDR1 is WNHNN and CDR2 is SYGVQD (reference sequence). J was trimmed by 2 bases and V by 4 bases; bases with no gene match: 6. The CDR3 contains 16 residues.

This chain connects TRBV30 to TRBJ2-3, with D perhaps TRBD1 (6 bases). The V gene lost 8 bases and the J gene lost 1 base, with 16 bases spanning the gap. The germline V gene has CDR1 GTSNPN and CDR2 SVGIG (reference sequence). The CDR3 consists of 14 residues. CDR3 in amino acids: CARTTGLGTDTQYF. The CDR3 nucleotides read TGTGCCCGAACCACAGGGCTGGGCACAGATACGCAGTATTTT.

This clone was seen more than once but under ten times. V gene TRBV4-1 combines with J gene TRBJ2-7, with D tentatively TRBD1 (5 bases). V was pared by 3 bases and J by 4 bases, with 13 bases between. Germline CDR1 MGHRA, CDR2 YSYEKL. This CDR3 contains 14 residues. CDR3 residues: CASSHPNTGYEQYF. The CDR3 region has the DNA TGCGCCAGCAGCCATCCCAACACAGGTTACGAGCAGTACTTC.

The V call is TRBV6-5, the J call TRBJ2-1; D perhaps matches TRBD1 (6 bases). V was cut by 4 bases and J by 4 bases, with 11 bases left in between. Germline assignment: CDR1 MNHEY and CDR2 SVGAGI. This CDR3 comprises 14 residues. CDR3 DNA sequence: TGTGCCAGCAGTTTGGGGCAGGGGTACAATGAGCAGTTCTTC. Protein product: CASSLGQGYNEQFF.

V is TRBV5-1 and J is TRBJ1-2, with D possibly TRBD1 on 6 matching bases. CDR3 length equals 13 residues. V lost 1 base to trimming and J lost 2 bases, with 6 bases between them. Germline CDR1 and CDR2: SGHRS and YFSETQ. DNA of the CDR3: TGCGCCAGCAGCTTGCAGGGGAACTATGGCTACACCTTC. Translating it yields CASSLQGNYGYTF.

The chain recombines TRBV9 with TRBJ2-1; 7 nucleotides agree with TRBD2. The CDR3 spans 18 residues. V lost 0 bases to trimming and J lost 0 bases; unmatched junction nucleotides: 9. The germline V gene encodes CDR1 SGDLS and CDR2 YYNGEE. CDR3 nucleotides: TGTGCCAGCAGCGTAGCCCTCACGCGGGGGAGCTCCTACAATGAGCAGTTCTTC. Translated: CASSVALTRGSSYNEQFF.

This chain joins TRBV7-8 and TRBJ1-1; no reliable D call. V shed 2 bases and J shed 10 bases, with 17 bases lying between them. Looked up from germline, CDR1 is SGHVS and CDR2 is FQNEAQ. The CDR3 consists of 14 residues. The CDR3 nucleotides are TGTGCCAGCAGCTTATCAAGTGTACCAGGAGGAGCTTTCTTT. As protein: CASSLSSVPGGAFF.

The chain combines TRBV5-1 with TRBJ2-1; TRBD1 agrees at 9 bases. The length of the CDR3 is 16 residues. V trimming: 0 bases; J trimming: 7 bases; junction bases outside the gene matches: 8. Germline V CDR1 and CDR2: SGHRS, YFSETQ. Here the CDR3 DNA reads TGCGCCAGCAGCTTGGATGGTGTGACAGGGGGGAATGAGCAGTTCTTC. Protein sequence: CASSLDGVTGGNEQFF.

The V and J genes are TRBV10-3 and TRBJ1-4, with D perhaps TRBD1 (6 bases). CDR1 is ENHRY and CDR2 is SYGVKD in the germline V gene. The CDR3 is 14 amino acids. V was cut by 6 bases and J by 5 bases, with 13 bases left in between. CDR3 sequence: CAIRSGQGNEKLFF. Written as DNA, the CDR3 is TGTGCCATCAGATCGGGACAAGGAAATGAAAAACTGTTTTTT.

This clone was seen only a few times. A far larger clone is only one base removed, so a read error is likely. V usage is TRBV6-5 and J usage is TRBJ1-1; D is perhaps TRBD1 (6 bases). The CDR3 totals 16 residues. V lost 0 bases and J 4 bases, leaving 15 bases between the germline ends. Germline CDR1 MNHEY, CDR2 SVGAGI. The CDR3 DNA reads TGTGCCAGCAGTTACTCCGGGCAGGGGTGGATCACTGAAGCTTTCTTT. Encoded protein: CASSYSGQGWITEAFF.

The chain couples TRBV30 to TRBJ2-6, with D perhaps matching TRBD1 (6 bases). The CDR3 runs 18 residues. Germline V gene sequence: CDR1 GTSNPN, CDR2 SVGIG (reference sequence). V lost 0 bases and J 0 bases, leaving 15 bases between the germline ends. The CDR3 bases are TGTGCCTGGAGTGTTTTTGTCGGACAGTCCTCTGGGGCCAACGTCCTGACTTTC. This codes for CAWSVFVGQSSGANVLTF.

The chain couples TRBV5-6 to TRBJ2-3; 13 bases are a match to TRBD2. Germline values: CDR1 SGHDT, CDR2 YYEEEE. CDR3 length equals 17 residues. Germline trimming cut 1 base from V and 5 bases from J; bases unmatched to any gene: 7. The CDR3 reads CASSLFRLAGGGDTQYF. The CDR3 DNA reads TGTGCCAGCAGCTTGTTTCGACTAGCGGGAGGAGGAGATACGCAGTATTTT.

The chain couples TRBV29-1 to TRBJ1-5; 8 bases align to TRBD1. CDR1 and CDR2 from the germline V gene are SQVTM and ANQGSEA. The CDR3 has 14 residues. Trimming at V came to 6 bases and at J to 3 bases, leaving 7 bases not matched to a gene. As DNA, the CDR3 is TGCAGCGTAGTGACAGGGGAGCTCAATCAGCCCCAGCATTTT. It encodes CSVVTGELNQPQHF. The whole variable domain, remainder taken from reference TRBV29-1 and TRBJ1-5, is SAVISQKPSRDICQRGTSLTIQCQVDSQVTMMFWYRQQPGQSLTLIATANQGSEATYESGFVIDKFPISRPNLTFSTLTVSNMSPEDSSIYLCSVVTGELNQPQHFGDGTRLSIL.

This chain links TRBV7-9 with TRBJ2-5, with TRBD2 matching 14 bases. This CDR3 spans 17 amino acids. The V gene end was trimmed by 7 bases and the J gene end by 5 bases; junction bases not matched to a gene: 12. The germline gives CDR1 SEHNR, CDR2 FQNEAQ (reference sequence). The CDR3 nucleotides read TGTGCCAGCACCAAGGGAGGGACTAGCGGGAGAAAGGAGACCCAGTACTTC. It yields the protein CASTKGGTSGRKETQYF.